This T cell receptor (beta chain) is from a study of T cells expressing NK-cell markers. For the study at large: CD3+CD56+NKG2C+, CD3+CD56+NKG2C- and CD3+CD56-NKG2C+ T cells, once sorted, supplied the TCR beta repertoires. Findings and caveats of the study: Expanded NKG2C+ T cell clones were not confirmed as HCMV-specific. Dominant NKG2C+ clonotypes in over 5 donors made up roughly 1.0-8% of CD8+ T cells. Also leading the CD3+CD56-NKG2C+ fraction in several donors were these clonotypes.

The CDR3 has 14 amino acids. The germline V gene encodes CDR1 MNHEY and CDR2 SMNVEV (reference sequence). From the 5' RACE reads, TCRdb lists one entry per CDR3 protein and no DNA. Across around 550,000 distinct CDR3 sequences, the top ten clones capture less than 4.5% of the sample. Comments on this clonotype: Antigen: not known.

Sequenced input: blood T cells: a sorted CD56 or NKG2C T cell subset, CD4+ or CD8+ T cells, or bulk PBMC T cells (not recorded which). This TCR was recovered from a man aged 18-30 years in good health. The chain joins TRBV27 to TRBJ1-2. The CDR3 region is CASSPLVKGYGYTF.